This T cell receptor (beta chain) derives from a study of blood T cell repertoires in COVID-19. In the original processing: Nucleated cell number was recorded as an estimate derived from reference gene primer amplification. Sequenced by immunoSEQ multiplex PCR; TCRdb stores in-frame clones only, minus some. V, J and clone size are taken as reported in that table, and D and trimming were inferred from the DNA itself. The sample lists 300,000 to 500,000 clones, around nine tenths seen once, with around 0.91% in the top ten. Trimming removed 3 bases from V and 2 bases from J; junction bases left unmatched: 13. Germline CDR1 DFQATT, CDR2 SNEGSKA (reference sequence). This CDR3 has 20 amino acids. Each participant's cohort was designated according to participant-reported clinical history.

The chain links TRBV20-1 to TRBJ2-2; 15 bases match TRBD2. The clonotype was recovered from a woman aged 25 to 39 with acute COVID-19. The sequenced sample was PBMCs or T cells enriched from blood (not recorded which). The CDR3 spells CSASPPSGTSGGTNTGELFF. CDR3 coding DNA: TGCAGTGCTAGTCCCCCCTCCGGGACTAGCGGGGGGACTAACACCGGGGAGCTGTTTTTT.